This T cell receptor beta chain was found in a study of blood T cell repertoires in COVID-19. Across the study: T cells, B-cell-depleted T cells, or PBMCs provided the cDNA or gDNA that served as material.

V lost 0 bases, J lost 7 bases, and 18 bases lay in between. Germline V CDR1 and CDR2: LGHDT, YNNKEL (reference sequence). This CDR3 comprises 16 residues. Those enrolled in Seattle joined during active infection and were followed longitudinally afterward. Source study methods: Researchers report that nucleated cell counts were estimated from reference gene primer amplification. Repertoires were generated with immunoSEQ multiplex PCR, while TCRdb's copy carries only in-frame clones and drops some. The DNA gave D and trimming, while V, J and clone size come from that table. The sample consists of roughly 230,000 clones, approximately 85% of them appearing once.

The clonotype originates from a man over 45 with COVID-19, enrolled during active disease. The sample taken for sequencing was peripheral blood. This rearrangement joins TRBV3-1 (or the pseudogene TRBV3-2) to TRBJ1-1, with D perhaps TRBD1 (6 bases). In DNA form, the CDR3 reads TGTGCCAGCAGCCAAGACCGCATACAGGGTCCTAGTGAAGCTTTCTTT. As protein: CASSQDRIQGPSEAFF.